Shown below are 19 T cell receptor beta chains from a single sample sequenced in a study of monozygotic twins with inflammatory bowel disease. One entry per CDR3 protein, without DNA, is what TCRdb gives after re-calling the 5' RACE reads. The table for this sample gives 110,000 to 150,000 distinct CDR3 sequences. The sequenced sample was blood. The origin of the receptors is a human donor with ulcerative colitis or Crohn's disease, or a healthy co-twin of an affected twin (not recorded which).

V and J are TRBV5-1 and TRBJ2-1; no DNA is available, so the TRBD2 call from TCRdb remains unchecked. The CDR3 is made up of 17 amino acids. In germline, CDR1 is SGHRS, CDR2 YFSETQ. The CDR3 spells CASSLGLAGVGYNEQFF.

CDR3: CASIGTSGSSYNEQFF. The V gene is TRBV5-6, the J gene TRBJ2-1; TCRdb picks TRBD2, but there is no DNA to check that call. The CDR3 is 16 residues long. Germline CDR1 SGHDT, CDR2 YYEEEE.

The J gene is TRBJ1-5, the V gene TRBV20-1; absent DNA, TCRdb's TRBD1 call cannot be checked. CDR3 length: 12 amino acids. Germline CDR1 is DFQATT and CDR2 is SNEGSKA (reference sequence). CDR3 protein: CSAEGRGRPQHF.

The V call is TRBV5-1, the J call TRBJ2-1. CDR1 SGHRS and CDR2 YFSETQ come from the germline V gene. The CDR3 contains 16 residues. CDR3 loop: CASSLGVDPNYNEQFF.

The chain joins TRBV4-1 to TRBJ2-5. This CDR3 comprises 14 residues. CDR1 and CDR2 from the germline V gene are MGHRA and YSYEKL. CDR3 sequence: CASSQDLAQETQYF.

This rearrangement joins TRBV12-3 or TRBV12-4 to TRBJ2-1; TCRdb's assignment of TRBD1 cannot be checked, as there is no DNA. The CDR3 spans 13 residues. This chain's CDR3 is CASSPPGDNEQFF.

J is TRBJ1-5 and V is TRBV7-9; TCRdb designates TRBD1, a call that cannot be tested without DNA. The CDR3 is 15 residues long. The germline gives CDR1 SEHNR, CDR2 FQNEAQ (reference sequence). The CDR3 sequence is CASSLSGQGLKPQHF. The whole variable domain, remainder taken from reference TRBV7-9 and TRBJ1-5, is DTGVSQNPRHKITKRGQNVTFRCDPISEHNRLYWYRQTLGQGPEFLTYFQNEAQLEKSRLLSDRFSAERPKGSFSTLEIQRTEQGDSAMYLCASSLSGQGLKPQHFGDGTRLSIL.

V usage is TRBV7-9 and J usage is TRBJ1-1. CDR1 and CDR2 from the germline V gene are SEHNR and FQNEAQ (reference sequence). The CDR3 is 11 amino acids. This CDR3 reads CASSLMGKAFF.

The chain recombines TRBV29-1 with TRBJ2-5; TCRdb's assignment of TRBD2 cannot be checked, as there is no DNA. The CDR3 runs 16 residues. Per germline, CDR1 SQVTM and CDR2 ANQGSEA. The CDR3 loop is CSVKGLAGGFQETQYF.

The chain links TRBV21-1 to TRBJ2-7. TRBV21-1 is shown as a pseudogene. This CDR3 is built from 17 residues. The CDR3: CASSKGLWTESSYEQYF.

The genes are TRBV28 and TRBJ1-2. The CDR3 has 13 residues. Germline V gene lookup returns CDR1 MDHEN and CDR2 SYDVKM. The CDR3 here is CASRSNGGYGYTF.

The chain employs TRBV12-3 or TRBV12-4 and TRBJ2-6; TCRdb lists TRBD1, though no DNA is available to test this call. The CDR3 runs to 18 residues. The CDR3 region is CASSSPRDRNSGANVLTF.

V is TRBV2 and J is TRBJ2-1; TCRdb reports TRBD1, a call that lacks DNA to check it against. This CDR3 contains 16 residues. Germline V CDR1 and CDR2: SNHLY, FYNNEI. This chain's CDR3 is CASSEEGLIRGDEQFF. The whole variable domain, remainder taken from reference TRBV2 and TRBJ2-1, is EPEVTQTPSHQVTQMGQEVILRCVPISNHLYFYWYRQILGQKVEFLVSFYNNEISEKSEIFDDQFSVERPDGSNFTLKIRSTKLEDSAMYFCASSEEGLIRGDEQFFGPGTRLTVL.

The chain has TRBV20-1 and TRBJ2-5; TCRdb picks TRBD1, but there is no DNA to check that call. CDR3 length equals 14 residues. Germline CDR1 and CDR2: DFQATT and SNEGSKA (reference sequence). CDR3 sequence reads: CSARDYRGGETQYF.

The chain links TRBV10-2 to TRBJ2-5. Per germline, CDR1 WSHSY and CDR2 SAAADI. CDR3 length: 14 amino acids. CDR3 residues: CASSEIGSQETQYF.

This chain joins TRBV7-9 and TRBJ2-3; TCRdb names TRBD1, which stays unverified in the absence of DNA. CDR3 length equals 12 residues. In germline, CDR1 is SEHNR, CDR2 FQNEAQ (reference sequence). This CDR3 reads CASSWKGDTQYF. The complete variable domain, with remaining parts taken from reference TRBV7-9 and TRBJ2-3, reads DTGVSQNPRHKITKRGQNVTFRCDPISEHNRLYWYRQTLGQGPEFLTYFQNEAQLEKSRLLSDRFSAERPKGSFSTLEIQRTEQGDSAMYLCASSWKGDTQYFGPGTRLTVL.

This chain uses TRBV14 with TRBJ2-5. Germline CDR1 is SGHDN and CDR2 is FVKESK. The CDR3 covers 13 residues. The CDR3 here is CASNAVLQETQYF.

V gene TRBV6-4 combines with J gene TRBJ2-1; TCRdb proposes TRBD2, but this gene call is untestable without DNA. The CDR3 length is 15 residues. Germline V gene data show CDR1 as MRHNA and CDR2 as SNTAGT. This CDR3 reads CASSEGLAGNNEQFF.

The CDR3 region is CSVATYTEAFF. This chain connects TRBV29-1 to TRBJ1-1. The germline CDR1 and CDR2 sequences are SQVTM and ANQGSEA. This CDR3 has 11 residues.